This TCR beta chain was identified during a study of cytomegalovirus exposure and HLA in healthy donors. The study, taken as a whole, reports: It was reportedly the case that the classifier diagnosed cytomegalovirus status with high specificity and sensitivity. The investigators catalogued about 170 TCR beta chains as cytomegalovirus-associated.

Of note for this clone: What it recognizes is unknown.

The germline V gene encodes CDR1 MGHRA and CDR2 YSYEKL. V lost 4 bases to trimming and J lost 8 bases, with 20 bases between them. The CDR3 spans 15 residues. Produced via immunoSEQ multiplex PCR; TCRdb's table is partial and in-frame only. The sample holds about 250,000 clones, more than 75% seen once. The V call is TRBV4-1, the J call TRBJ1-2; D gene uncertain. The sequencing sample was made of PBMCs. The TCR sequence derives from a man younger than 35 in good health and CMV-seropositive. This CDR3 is CASSPEVGRTDGYTF. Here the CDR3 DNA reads TGCGCCAGCAGCCCCGAGGTGGGGAGGACCGACGGCTACACCTTC.